Presented here are 28 T cell receptor beta chains from one specimen sequenced in a study of CD8+CD57+ T cells in acquired aplastic anemia. Genomic DNA constituted the template upon which TCR beta VDJ and CDR3 profiling was performed. TCRdb reprocessed the reads via MiXCR and lists one record per CDR3 protein. The data hold about 160,000 distinct CDR3 sequences, with 40% to 60% observed a single time. Previously, flow cytometry had revealed CD8+CD57+ cell expansion in the patients chosen for sequencing. Sequenced input: sorted CD4+, CD8+, or CD8+CD57+ T cells (not recorded which) from PBMCs. All receptors come from a human donor with aplastic anemia.

This clonotype was recorded at least ten times. CDR3 sequence: CASSLVTGSYEQYF. CDR3 nucleotides: TGTGCCAGCAGTTTAGTGACAGGGTCCTACGAGCAGTACTTC. V and J are TRBV27 and TRBJ2-7; 7 bases line up with TRBD1. CDR3 length: 14 residues. CDR1 and CDR2 (germline): MNHEY, SMNVEV (reference sequence). V trimming: 2 bases; J trimming: 1 base; junction bases outside the gene matches: 2.

The chain is built from TRBV10-3 and TRBJ2-7; TRBD2 aligns across 10 bases. The CDR3 extends over 15 amino acids. The ends lost 3 bases at V and 3 bases at J; junction bases unmatched: 5. CDR1 is ENHRY, CDR2 SYGVKD, per germline. The CDR3, as DNA: TGTGCCATCAGTGACTCAAAGCGGGGGGGCTACGAGCAGTACTTC. It codes for CAISDSKRGGYEQYF.

Of note for this clonotype: The junction does not match germline at one end; this may be a read error. The V gene is TRBV5-8, the J gene TRBJ1-3; 9 bases are a match to TRBD1. CDR1 and CDR2 from the germline V gene are SGHTS and YDEGEE. The CDR3 totals 15 residues. The DNA for the CDR3 is TGTGCCAGCAGCCCAAATCCGGGACAGGGAAGCACCATATATTTT. Translated: CASSPNPGQGSTIYF.

The chain couples TRBV11-2 to TRBJ2-5, with D perhaps matching TRBD2 (5 bases). Per the germline V gene, CDR1 is SGHAT and CDR2 is FQNNGV. V lost 1 base and J 9 bases, leaving 15 bases between the germline ends. This CDR3 is built from 14 residues. The DNA of the CDR3 is TGTGCCAGCAGCTTAGTTGGAGGAGGAATATCCCAGTACTTC. Translating it yields CASSLVGGGISQYF.

The genes are TRBV19 and TRBJ2-7; D is uncertain. This CDR3 is 13 amino acids long. The germline gives CDR1 LNHDA, CDR2 SQIVND (reference sequence). The V gene lost 5 bases and the J gene lost 3 bases, with 11 bases spanning the gap. The CDR3 loop reads CASSRGRYYEQYF. CDR3 sequence (DNA): TGTGCCAGTAGTCGCGGACGTTACTACGAGCAGTACTTC.

This clonotype was counted many times. DNA of the CDR3: TGTGCCAGCAGCTTATCGACAGGGGGGGGTACGCAGTATTTT. Its translation: CASSLSTGGGTQYF. The rearrangement links TRBV7-6 to TRBJ2-3; 9 bases fit TRBD1. The germline CDR1 and CDR2 sequences are SGHVS and FNYEAQ. This CDR3 spans 14 amino acids. Losses at the gene ends were 2 bases for V and 8 bases for J; bases not matched to a gene: 5.

This clonotype was counted many times. The genes are TRBV5-6 and TRBJ1-5; D gene uncertain. CDR3 size: 13 residues. Germline V gene sequence: CDR1 SGHDT, CDR2 YYEEEE. Trimming removed 2 bases at V and 4 bases at J, with 7 bases between. CDR3 protein: CASSFIGNQPQHF. The CDR3 bases are TGTGCCAGCAGCTTCATCGGTAATCAGCCCCAGCATTTT.

The J gene is TRBJ2-3, the V gene TRBV7-3, with 7 bases that match TRBD2. The V segment lost 1 base and the J segment 8 bases; nucleotides outside the gene matches: 12. The CDR3 is made up of 16 amino acids. CDR1 is SGHTA and CDR2 is FQGTGA in the germline V gene. CDR3 DNA sequence: TGTGCCAGCAGCTTAATGTTAGGGTTGGGAGGGAGTACGCAGTATTTT. Encoded protein: CASSLMLGLGGSTQYF.

Ten or more counts support this clonotype. The chain joins TRBV10-2 to TRBJ1-2, with 7 positions matching TRBD1. The germline V gene encodes CDR1 WSHSY and CDR2 SAAADI. There are 14 residues in the CDR3. V lost 8 bases and J lost 7; bases outside the gene matches: 13. The CDR3: CASCLTGREFGYTF. CDR3 bases: TGCGCCAGCTGCTTGACAGGGAGAGAATTTGGCTACACCTTC.

This rearrangement joins TRBV11-1 to TRBJ2-3, with 7 bases that match TRBD1. The CDR3 is 15 amino acids. The germline CDR1 and CDR2 sequences are SGHAT and FQDESV (reference sequence). V lost 3 bases and J lost 1; bases outside the gene matches: 4. The CDR3 is CASSFLTGRTDTQYF. The DNA for the CDR3 is TGTGCCAGCAGCTTTTTGACAGGGCGCACAGATACGCAGTATTTT.

The J gene is TRBJ1-5, the V gene TRBV12-3 or TRBV12-4; a weak D match, TRBD1 (6 bases). Trimming took off 8 bases at V and 3 bases at J, with 29 bases between the two ends. The CDR3 contains 19 residues. CDR3 sequence: CASCRTKTGAGDLNQPQHF. The DNA of the CDR3 is TGTGCCAGCTGCCGGACCAAAACGGGGGCAGGGGATCTCAATCAGCCCCAGCATTTT.

This clonotype appeared many times. V is TRBV6-1 and J is TRBJ1-2; TRBD1 agrees at 8 bases. This CDR3 is built from 18 residues. CDR1 and CDR2 from the germline V gene are MNHNS and SASEGT. V shed 8 bases, J shed 2 bases, and the junction held 19 bases outside the gene matches. CDR3 in DNA: TGTGCCAGCTCCCAAGGGACCCTGGGACAGGCTAACAACTATGGCTACACCTTC. This codes for CASSQGTLGQANNYGYTF.

A single count supports this clonotype. The V and J genes are TRBV15 and TRBJ2-5; D is unresolved. Germline V CDR1 and CDR2: LNHNV, YYDKDF (reference sequence). V was clipped by 5 bases and J by 5 bases, with 15 bases between them. The CDR3 consists of 14 residues. The CDR3 nucleotides are TGTGCCACCAGCGGCCGAAGGACGATCGAGACCCAGTACTTC. Translating gives CATSGRRTIETQYF.

This clonotype was recorded only once. This rearrangement joins TRBV12-3 or TRBV12-4 to TRBJ1-2, with TRBD1 matching 9 bases. CDR3 length equals 16 residues. V was clipped by 3 bases and J by 4 bases; unmatched bases: 9. The CDR3 DNA reads as TGTGCCAGCAGTTTGGGTTTCACAGGGGGCGGCTATGGCTACACCTTC. As protein: CASSLGFTGGGYGYTF.

This clonotype was counted once. The chain couples TRBV5-1 to TRBJ1-1, with TRBD1 as a possible D gene (6 bases). Germline V lookup: CDR1 SGHRS, CDR2 YFSETQ. Trimming left V 0 bases short and J 3 bases short, with 12 bases between. This CDR3 has 15 amino acids. The CDR3, as DNA: TGCGCCAGCAGCTTGGAACAGGGCTTGGACACTGAAGCTTTCTTT. Protein sequence: CASSLEQGLDTEAFF.

With regard to this clonotype: Its ends do not fully match the called genes, so a read error is possible. The rearrangement joins TRBV11-2 to TRBJ2-1, with 8 bases identical to TRBD1. This CDR3 is built from 15 residues. Germline CDR1 SGHAT, CDR2 FQNNGV. CDR3 sequence (DNA): TGTGCCAGCAGCGAAGACAGGGGTACCTACAGTGAGCAGTTCTTC. It is translated as CASSEDRGTYSEQFF.

This clonotype was counted at least ten times. The rearrangement joins TRBV6-2 or TRBV6-3 to TRBJ2-5, with D possibly being TRBD2 (6 bases). The CDR3 has 16 residues. Germline V CDR1 and CDR2: MNHEY, SVGEGT. V lost 6 bases to trimming and J lost 0 bases, with 17 bases between them. The CDR3 is CASSHRDLLYQETQYF. CDR3 DNA: TGTGCCAGCAGCCACCGGGACTTGCTGTACCAAGAGACCCAGTACTTC.

This clonotype has more than one count but fewer than ten. The chain has TRBV6-4 and TRBJ1-2; unclear D gene. Trimming removed 10 bases at V and 6 bases at J, with 24 bases between. CDR1 and CDR2 (germline): MRHNA, SNTAGT. The CDR3 loop spans 15 amino acids. Written as DNA, the CDR3 is TGTGCCAACTCGACTAACCCGAAACCTCCCAATGGCTACACCTTC. Translation gives CANSTNPKPPNGYTF.

The chain joins TRBV24-1 to TRBJ2-1; 13 bases match TRBD2. J lost 6 bases, V lost 6 bases, and 4 bases had no gene match. CDR3 length: 15 amino acids. From germline, CDR1 is KGHDR and CDR2 SFDVKD. The CDR3 protein is CATSPTSGRANEQFF. For the CDR3, the DNA is TGTGCCACCAGTCCAACTAGCGGGAGGGCCAATGAGCAGTTCTTC.

This clonotype has a count of ten or more. The gene calls are TRBV5-6 and TRBJ1-2, with TRBD1 matching 9 bases. V was clipped by 3 bases and J by 6 bases; unmatched bases: 9. This CDR3 spans 15 amino acids. Germline V gene lookup returns CDR1 SGHDT and CDR2 YYEEEE. The CDR3 coding sequence is TGTGCCAGCAGCTCGAAACAGGGGGCGCTGAATGGCTACACCTTC. Translation: CASSSKQGALNGYTF.

Many counts were recorded for this clonotype. The V call is TRBV9, the J call TRBJ2-5; 10 nucleotides align to TRBD2. From germline, CDR1 is SGDLS and CDR2 YYNGEE. The V segment lost 0 bases and the J segment 7 bases; nucleotides outside the gene matches: 12. The CDR3 sequence is 17 residues long. The CDR3 reads CASSVGGSGRAEGTQYF. The DNA of the CDR3 is TGTGCCAGCAGCGTAGGGGGAAGCGGGAGGGCGGAGGGGACCCAGTACTTC.

The genes are TRBV19 and TRBJ1-1; D call uncertain. CDR1 is LNHDA, CDR2 SQIVND, per germline (reference sequence). This CDR3 contains 13 residues. Deletions cut 4 bases from V and 0 bases from J, with 6 bases between. The CDR3 DNA is TGTGCCAGTAGTAGTCAATTGAACACTGAAGCTTTCTTT. It translates to CASSSQLNTEAFF.

The sample holds one count of this clonotype. The chain combines TRBV10-3 with TRBJ2-3; 10 positions match TRBD2. V lost 5 bases and J lost 0; bases outside the gene matches: 5. The CDR3 is made up of 16 amino acids. Germline assignment: CDR1 ENHRY and CDR2 SYGVKD. The CDR3 DNA reads TGTGCCATCAGTAACGGACTAGCGGCCAGCACAGATACGCAGTATTTT. Its protein product is CAISNGLAASTDTQYF.

The chain combines TRBV10-3 with TRBJ2-1; D may correspond to TRBD1 or TRBD2 (5 bases each). V shed 2 bases and J shed 7 bases, with 15 bases lying between them. From germline, CDR1 is ENHRY and CDR2 SYGVKD. CDR3 length equals 15 residues. CDR3 residues: CAISETGTAGNEQFF. For the CDR3, the DNA is TGTGCCATCAGTGAGACCGGGACCGCAGGGAATGAGCAGTTCTTC.

The chain carries TRBV5-1 and TRBJ1-1; D gene unclear. There are 13 residues in the CDR3. The V end was cut by 1 base, the J end by 10 bases, with 14 bases between. Germline loops: CDR1 SGHRS, CDR2 YFSETQ. Here the CDR3 reads CASSLSPNGGAFF. Here the CDR3 DNA reads TGCGCCAGCAGCTTGTCACCTAACGGAGGAGCTTTCTTT.

This clonotype was seen repeatedly, ten times or more. The CDR3 nucleotides read TGTGCCAGCAGCGTAGGGGGTCCCGGGGATTCACCCCTCCACTTT. Translated, it gives CASSVGGPGDSPLHF. This sequence joins TRBV9 and TRBJ1-6; D remains unclear. CDR1 is SGDLS and CDR2 is YYNGEE in the germline V gene. This CDR3 is 15 amino acids long. V was clipped by 0 bases and J by 8 bases, with 12 bases between them.

The chain joins TRBV2 to TRBJ1-2; 8 bases align to TRBD1. The germline V gene encodes CDR1 SNHLY and CDR2 FYNNEI. The CDR3 is 14 amino acids. After removal of 5 bases from V and 8 bases from J, the junction contained 10 bases not matched to a gene. CDR3 residues: CASSTGQGGDGYTF. The CDR3 DNA reads as TGTGCCAGCAGTACCGGACAGGGCGGTGACGGCTACACCTTC. Full variable domain (missing parts from reference TRBV2 and TRBJ1-2): EPEVTQTPSHQVTQMGQEVILRCVPISNHLYFYWYRQILGQKVEFLVSFYNNEISEKSEIFDDQFSVERPDGSNFTLKIRSTKLEDSAMYFCASSTGQGGDGYTFGSGTRLTVV.

This clonotype has a count of ten or more. The chain combines TRBV2 with TRBJ1-6; possibly TRBD1 for D (6 bases). Germline CDR1 and CDR2: SNHLY and FYNNEI. The CDR3 runs to 17 residues. V lost 2 bases, J lost 5 bases, and 16 bases lay in between. The CDR3 is CASSEWRAGDNNSPLHF. DNA of the CDR3: TGTGCCAGCAGTGAATGGCGGGCAGGGGATAATAATTCACCCCTCCACTTT.